The text below deals with one T cell receptor (beta chain). The antigen is unknown. The sample belongs to a study of blood T cells in healthy people across ages. At the level of the study: Capture via template switching afforded approximately one barcoded beta molecule per two T cells. General study points: Versus aged donors, long-lived donors had higher diversity and more naive CD4+ cells.

Germline CDR1 reads DFQATT; CDR2 reads SNEGSKA (reference sequence). V gave up 7 bases and J gave up 5 bases; unmatched junction bases: 8. The CDR3 is 12 residues long. With a J-beta primer mix and a sample-barcoded 5' primer, a second PCR ran about 7 to 12 cycles. One entry per CDR3 protein, called by TCRdb with MiXCR from the 5' RACE reads. The sample contains around 1.5 million distinct CDR3 sequences, around 39% of which appear only once. PBMCs numbering at least 6 million were isolated per sample. V is TRBV20-1 and J is TRBJ2-7; TRBD1 matches at 7 bases. This receptor was identified in a woman between 18 and 29 years old in good health. The sample comprised blood. This chain's CDR3 is CSGSNTGDEQYF. The CDR3 DNA reads as TGCAGTGGCTCAAATACAGGGGACGAGCAGTACTTC.